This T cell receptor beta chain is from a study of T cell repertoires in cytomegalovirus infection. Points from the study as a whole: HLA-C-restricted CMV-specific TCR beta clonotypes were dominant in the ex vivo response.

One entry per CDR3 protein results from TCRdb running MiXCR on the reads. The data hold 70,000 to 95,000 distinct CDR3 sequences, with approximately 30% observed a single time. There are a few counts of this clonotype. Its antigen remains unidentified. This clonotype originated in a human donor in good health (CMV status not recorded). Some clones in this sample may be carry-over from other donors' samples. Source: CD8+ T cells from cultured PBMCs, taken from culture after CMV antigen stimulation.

CDR3 residues: CASSIPTDRGRTDTQYF. The DNA for the CDR3 is TGTGCCAGTAGTATACCCACCGACAGGGGGCGGACAGATACGCAGTATTTT. This chain uses TRBV19 with TRBJ2-3, with TRBD1 matching 10 bases. This CDR3 is 17 amino acids long. The germline gives CDR1 LNHDA, CDR2 SQIVND (reference sequence). Trimming at V came to 2 bases and at J to 3 bases, leaving 8 bases not matched to a gene.